The clone carrying this TCR beta chain was seen ten or more times. Its target is not known. Whole blood was used without fractionation, so all unsorted peripheral T cells were included. Alpha and beta constant-region primers primed reverse transcription of around 540 ng RNA. Separate chain-specific third strand synthesis with multiplexing indices produced the alpha and beta libraries. A 5' RACE adapter with a random hexamer and the SP2 primer site was joined to cDNA. A single record per CDR3 protein comes from TCRdb applying MiXCR to the 5' RACE reads. Of some 9,300 distinct CDR3 sequences detected, 8% to 13% appear once; the ten largest clones hold about a sixth. The sample is drawn from a study of HIV-infected patients and healthy controls. Overall study results and limits: Compared with controls, mean Gini indices were significantly raised in HIV-infected repertoires, possibly indicating oligoclonality. In healthy controls, MAIT alpha CDR3s were common; in HIV+ repertoires, severely depleted.

The receptor was isolated from an adult with HIV infection. The specimen comprised blood, sampled before antiretroviral therapy.

The DNA of the CDR3 is TGTGCCAGCAGCTTGGCAGCGGCGCGAGACACAGATACGCAGTATTTT. Its protein product is CASSLAAARDTDTQYF. This sequence joins TRBV5-5 and TRBJ2-3, with D perhaps TRBD2 (5 bases). This CDR3 has 16 amino acids. Trimming shortened V by 0 bases and J by 2 bases, and 13 bases separated the two germline ends. Germline CDR1 and CDR2: SGHKS and YYEKEE (reference sequence).